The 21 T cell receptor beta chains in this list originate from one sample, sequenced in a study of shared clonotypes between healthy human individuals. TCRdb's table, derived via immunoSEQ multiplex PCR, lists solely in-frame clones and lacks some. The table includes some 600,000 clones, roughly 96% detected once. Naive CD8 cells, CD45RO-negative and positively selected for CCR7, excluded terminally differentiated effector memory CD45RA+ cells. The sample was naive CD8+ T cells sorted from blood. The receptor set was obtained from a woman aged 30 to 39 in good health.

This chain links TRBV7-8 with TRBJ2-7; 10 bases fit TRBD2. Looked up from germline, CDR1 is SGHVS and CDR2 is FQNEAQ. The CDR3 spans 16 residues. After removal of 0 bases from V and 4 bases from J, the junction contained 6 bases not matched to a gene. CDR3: CASSLAVLAGVYEQYF. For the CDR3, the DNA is TGTGCCAGCAGCTTAGCAGTCCTAGCGGGAGTTTACGAGCAGTACTTC.

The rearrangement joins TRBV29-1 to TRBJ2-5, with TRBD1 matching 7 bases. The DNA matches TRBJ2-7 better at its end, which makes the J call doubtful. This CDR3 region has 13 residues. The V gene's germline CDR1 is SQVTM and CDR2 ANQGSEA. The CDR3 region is CSVGQGDSYEQYF. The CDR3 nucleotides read TGCAGCGTTGGGCAGGGGGACTCCTACGAGCAGTACTTC.

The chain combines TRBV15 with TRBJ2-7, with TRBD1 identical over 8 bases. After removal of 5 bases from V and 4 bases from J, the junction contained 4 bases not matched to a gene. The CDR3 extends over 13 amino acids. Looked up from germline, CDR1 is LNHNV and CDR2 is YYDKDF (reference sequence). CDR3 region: CATSWGQAYEQYF. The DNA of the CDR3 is TGTGCCACCAGCTGGGGACAGGCGTACGAGCAGTACTTC.

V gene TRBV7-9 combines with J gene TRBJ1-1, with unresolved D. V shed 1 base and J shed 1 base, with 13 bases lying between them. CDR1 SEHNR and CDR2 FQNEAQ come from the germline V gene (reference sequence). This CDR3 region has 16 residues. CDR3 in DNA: TGTGCCAGCAGCTTAGATTCGTCGCGCGCGAACACTGAAGCTTTCTTT. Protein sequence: CASSLDSSRANTEAFF.

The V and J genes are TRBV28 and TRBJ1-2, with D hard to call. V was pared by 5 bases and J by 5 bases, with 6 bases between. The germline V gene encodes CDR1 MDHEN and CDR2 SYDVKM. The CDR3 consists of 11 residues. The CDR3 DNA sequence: TGTGCCAGCAGTGCCTTATATGGCTACACCTTC. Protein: CASSALYGYTF.

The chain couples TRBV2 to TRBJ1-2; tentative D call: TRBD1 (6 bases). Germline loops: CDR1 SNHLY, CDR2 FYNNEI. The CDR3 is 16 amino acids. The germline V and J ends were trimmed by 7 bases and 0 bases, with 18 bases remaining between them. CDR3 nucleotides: TGTGCCAGCACCCAAGGGGGAACTGTATCTAACTATGGCTACACCTTC. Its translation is CASTQGGTVSNYGYTF.

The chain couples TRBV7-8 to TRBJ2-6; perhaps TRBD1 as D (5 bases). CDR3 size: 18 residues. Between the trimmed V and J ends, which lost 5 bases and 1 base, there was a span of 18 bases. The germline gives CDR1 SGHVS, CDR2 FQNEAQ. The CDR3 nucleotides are TGTGCCAGCAGCGCGCCAGGGTTAGGTCCATCTGGGGCCAACGTCCTGACTTTC. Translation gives CASSAPGLGPSGANVLTF.

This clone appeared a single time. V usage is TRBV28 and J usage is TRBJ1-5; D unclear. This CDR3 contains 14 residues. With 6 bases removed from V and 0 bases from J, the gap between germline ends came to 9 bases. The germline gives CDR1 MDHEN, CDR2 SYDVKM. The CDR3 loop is CASRGYGSNQPQHF. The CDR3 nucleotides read TGTGCCAGCAGGGGTTACGGTAGCAATCAGCCCCAGCATTTT.

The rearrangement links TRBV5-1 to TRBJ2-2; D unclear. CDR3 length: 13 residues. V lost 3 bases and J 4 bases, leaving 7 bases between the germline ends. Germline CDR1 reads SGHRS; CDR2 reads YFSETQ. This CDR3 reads CASSWASTGELFF. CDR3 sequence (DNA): TGCGCCAGCAGCTGGGCTAGCACCGGGGAGCTGTTTTTT.

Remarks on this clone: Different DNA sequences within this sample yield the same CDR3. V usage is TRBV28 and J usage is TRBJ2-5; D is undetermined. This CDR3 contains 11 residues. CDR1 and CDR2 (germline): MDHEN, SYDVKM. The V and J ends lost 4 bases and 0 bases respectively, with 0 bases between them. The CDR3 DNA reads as TGTGCCAGCAGTTACCAAGAGACCCAGTACTTC. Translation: CASSYQETQYF.

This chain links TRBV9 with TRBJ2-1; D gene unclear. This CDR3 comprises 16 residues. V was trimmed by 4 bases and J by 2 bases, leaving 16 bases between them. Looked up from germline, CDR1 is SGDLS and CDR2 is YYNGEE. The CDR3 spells CASSPRHSVAYNEQFF. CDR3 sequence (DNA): TGTGCCAGCAGCCCGCGTCACTCTGTAGCCTACAATGAGCAGTTCTTC.

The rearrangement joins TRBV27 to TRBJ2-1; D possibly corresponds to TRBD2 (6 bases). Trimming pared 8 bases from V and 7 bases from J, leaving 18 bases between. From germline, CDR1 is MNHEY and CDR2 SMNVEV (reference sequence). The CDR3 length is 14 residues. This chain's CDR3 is CASCRGSPSNEQFF. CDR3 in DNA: TGTGCCAGCTGTCGGGGGTCGCCGTCAAATGAGCAGTTCTTC.

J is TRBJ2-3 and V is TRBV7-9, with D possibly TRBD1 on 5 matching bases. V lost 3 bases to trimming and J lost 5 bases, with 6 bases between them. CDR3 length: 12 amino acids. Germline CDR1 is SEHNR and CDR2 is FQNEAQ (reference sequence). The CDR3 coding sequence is TGTGCCAGCAGCTTTGGACAAGATACGCAGTATTTT. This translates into CASSFGQDTQYF.

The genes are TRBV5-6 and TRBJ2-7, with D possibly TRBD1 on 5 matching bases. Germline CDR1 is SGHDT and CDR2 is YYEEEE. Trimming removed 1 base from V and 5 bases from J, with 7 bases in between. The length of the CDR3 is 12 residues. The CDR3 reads CASSLWTNEQYF. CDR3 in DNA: TGTGCCAGCAGCTTGTGGACAAACGAGCAGTACTTC.

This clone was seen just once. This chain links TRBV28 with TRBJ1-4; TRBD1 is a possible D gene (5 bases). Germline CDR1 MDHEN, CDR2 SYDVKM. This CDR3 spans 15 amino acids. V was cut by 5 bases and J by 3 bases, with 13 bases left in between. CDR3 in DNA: TGTGCCAGCAGTCTTGAAAGGGACCCTAATGAAAAACTGTTTTTT. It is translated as CASSLERDPNEKLFF.

The CDR3 is CASSLASGEYEQYF. CDR3 DNA sequence: TGTGCCAGCAGTTTAGCTAGCGGAGAATACGAGCAGTACTTC. The chain combines TRBV27 with TRBJ2-7; 7 bases fit TRBD2. The germline V gene has CDR1 MNHEY and CDR2 SMNVEV (reference sequence). This CDR3 comprises 14 residues. The V segment lost 2 bases and the J segment 4 bases; nucleotides outside the gene matches: 5.

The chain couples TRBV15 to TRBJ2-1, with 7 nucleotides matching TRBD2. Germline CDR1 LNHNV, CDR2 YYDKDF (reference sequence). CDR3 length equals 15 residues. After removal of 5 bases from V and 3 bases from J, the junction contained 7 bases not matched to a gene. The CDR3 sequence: CATSDPGGGYNEQFF. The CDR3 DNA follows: TGTGCCACCAGCGATCCGGGAGGAGGCTACAATGAGCAGTTCTTC.

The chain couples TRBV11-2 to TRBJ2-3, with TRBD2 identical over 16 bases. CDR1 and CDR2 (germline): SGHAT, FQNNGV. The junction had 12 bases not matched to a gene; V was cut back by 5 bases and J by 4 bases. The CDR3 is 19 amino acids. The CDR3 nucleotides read TGTGCCAGCAGCAAAACTCCGGGACTAGCGGGAGGGGAATCAGATACGCAGTATTTT. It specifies CASSKTPGLAGGESDTQYF.

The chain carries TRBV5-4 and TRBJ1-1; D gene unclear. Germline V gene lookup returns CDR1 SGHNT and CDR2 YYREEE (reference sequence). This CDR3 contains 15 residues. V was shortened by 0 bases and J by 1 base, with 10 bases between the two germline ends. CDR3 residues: CASSLGAGPNTEAFF. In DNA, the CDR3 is TGTGCCAGCAGCTTGGGGGCGGGCCCGAACACTGAAGCTTTCTTT.

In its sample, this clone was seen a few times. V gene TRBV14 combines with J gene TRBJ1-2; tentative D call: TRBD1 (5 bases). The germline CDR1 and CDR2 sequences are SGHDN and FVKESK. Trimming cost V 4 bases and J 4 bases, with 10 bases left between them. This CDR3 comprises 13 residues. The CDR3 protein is CASSPQGGYGYTF. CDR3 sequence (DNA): TGTGCCAGCAGCCCTCAGGGCGGCTATGGCTACACCTTC.

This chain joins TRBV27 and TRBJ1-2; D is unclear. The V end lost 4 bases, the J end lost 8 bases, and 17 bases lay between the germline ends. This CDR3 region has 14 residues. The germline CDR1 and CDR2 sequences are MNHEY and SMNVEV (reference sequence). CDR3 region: CASSSLGGSGGYTF. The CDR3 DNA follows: TGTGCCAGCAGTTCCCTAGGAGGGTCTGGCGGCTACACCTTC.